These 9 T cell receptor beta chains originate from one sample sequenced in a study of shared clonotypes between healthy human individuals. Repertoires were generated with immunoSEQ multiplex PCR, while TCRdb's copy carries only in-frame clones and drops some. The sample includes 2.3 million or so clones, 85% to 95% of them seen just once. The specimen was naive CD4+ T cells from PBMCs. Subset described: CD45RA+ positively selected. The receptors were gathered from a man aged 18 to 35 in good health. Some clones in this sample may be carry-over from other donors' samples.

The chain employs TRBV27 and TRBJ2-3, with D perhaps matching TRBD1 (6 bases). CDR1 is MNHEY, CDR2 SMNVEV, per germline (reference sequence). Trimming left V 5 bases short and J 2 bases short, with 17 bases between. The CDR3 loop spans 16 amino acids. CDR3 DNA: TGTGCCAGCAGTCCGGGCTGGGGGCTAGACACAGATACGCAGTATTTT. Translation gives CASSPGWGLDTDTQYF.

The chain couples TRBV19 to TRBJ2-2; D call uncertain. V was shortened by 6 bases and J by 4 bases, with 18 bases between the two germline ends. CDR3 length: 16 residues. The germline V gene has CDR1 LNHDA and CDR2 SQIVND (reference sequence). Here the CDR3 reads CASSLWTAKGTGELFF. The DNA for the CDR3 is TGTGCCAGTAGCCTTTGGACCGCGAAGGGCACCGGGGAGCTGTTTTTT.

The chain has TRBV6-1 and TRBJ2-5; D unresolved. Germline assignment: CDR1 MNHNS and CDR2 SASEGT. The CDR3 has 14 residues. The V and J ends lost 0 bases and 1 base respectively, with 6 bases between them. The CDR3 spells CASSEAYVQETQYF. CDR3 bases: TGTGCCAGCAGTGAAGCTTACGTCCAAGAGACCCAGTACTTC.

This chain uses TRBV6-5 with TRBJ2-7, with unresolved D. Trimming removed 7 bases from V and 4 bases from J, with 8 bases in between. This CDR3 comprises 11 residues. CDR1 MNHEY and CDR2 SVGAGI come from the germline V gene. CDR3 DNA: TGTGCCAGCACCAACAAGTACGAGCAGTACTTC. Protein product: CASTNKYEQYF.

The chain couples TRBV29-1 to TRBJ2-1; TRBD2 matches at 12 bases. Germline V gene lookup returns CDR1 SQVTM and CDR2 ANQGSEA. The ends lost 4 bases at V and 0 bases at J; junction bases unmatched: 13. The CDR3 totals 19 residues. CDR3 sequence (DNA): TGCAGCGTTGTGACGGGGGGACTAGCGGGTCCGAGCTCCTACAATGAGCAGTTCTTC. Its protein is CSVVTGGLAGPSSYNEQFF.

This CDR3 is CASTPSGTSYEQYF. CDR3 nucleotide sequence: TGTGCCAGCACCCCATCCGGGACTAGCTACGAGCAGTACTTC. This sequence joins TRBV5-4 and TRBJ2-7, with TRBD2 matching over 8 bases. Trimming at V came to 6 bases and at J to 3 bases, leaving 8 bases not matched to a gene. This CDR3 is 14 amino acids long. CDR1 and CDR2 (germline): SGHNT, YYREEE (reference sequence).

This chain joins TRBV5-6 and TRBJ2-7, with 9 positions matching TRBD1. This CDR3 spans 15 amino acids. Germline CDR1 and CDR2: SGHDT and YYEEEE. Trimming at V came to 0 bases and at J to 5 bases, leaving 6 bases not matched to a gene. The CDR3 DNA reads as TGTGCCAGCAGCTTGGTCGGACAGGGGTTCCACGAGCAGTACTTC. This codes for CASSLVGQGFHEQYF.

This sequence joins TRBV7-3 and TRBJ2-2, with 10 nucleotides matching TRBD2. This CDR3 comprises 16 residues. J was trimmed by 3 bases and V by 3 bases; bases with no gene match: 4. CDR1 and CDR2 (germline): SGHTA, FQGTGA. The CDR3 DNA reads as TGTGCCAGCAGCTTCCGACTAGCGGGTGACACCGGGGAGCTGTTTTTT. It encodes CASSFRLAGDTGELFF.

This chain links TRBV11-2 with TRBJ2-7; TRBD2 matches at 10 bases. V was clipped by 0 bases and J by 5 bases; unmatched bases: 10. CDR3 length equals 17 residues. CDR1 is SGHAT, CDR2 FQNNGV, per germline. The CDR3 region has the DNA TGTGCCAGCAGCTTAGATCGGGCTAGCGGGAGTAGTAACGAGCAGTACTTC. Encoded protein: CASSLDRASGSSNEQYF.